These T cell receptor beta chains were read from a single sample in a study of T cell changes during pregnancy in multiple sclerosis. Sequencing was performed with immunoSEQ multiplex PCR; in TCRdb, only in-frame clones are kept and a portion is missing. The data show approximately 50,000 clones, with approximately 93% seen just once and less than 0.4% held by the top ten. Sequencing was performed on CD4+ T cells from peripheral blood mononuclear cells, taken in the third trimester of pregnancy. These TCRs come from a female donor with multiple sclerosis, enrolled in a pregnancy study. Each CDR3 is given with its conserved first and last residue. A D gene is named only where the DNA matches it firmly. Expanded clones are given a class, and other clones once, few, many or no size at all.

>NA|TRBJ2-2|TRBV2|TRBD1
TGTGCCAGCAGTGGGGGACAGACGAACACCGGGGAGCTGTTTTTT
CASSGGQTNTGELFF
>NA|TRBJ2-7|TRBV28|NA
TGTGCCAGCAGTTCCCGCTACGAGCAGTACTTC
CASSSRYEQYF
>NA|TRBJ2-7|TRBV7-2|NA
TGTGCCAGCAGCTCGGGCGGGGCCTACGAGCAGTACTTC
CASSSGGAYEQYF
>NA|TRBJ2-3|TRBV4-2|TRBD2
TGTGCCAGCAGCCATAGCGGGAGGGCCCGGGAAGATACGCAGTATTTT
CASSHSGRAREDTQYF
>NA|TRBJ2-1|TRBV5-1|TRBD2
TGCGCCAGCAGCCCGCCGGGACTAGCCGGCGGTGAGCAGTTCTTC
CASSPPGLAGGEQFF
>NA|TRBJ1-1|TRBV25-1|NA
TGTGCCAGCAGTGAATATTCTCAGGGGACGTTGAACACTGAAGCTTTCTTT
CASSEYSQGTLNTEAFF
>NA|TRBJ2-1|TRBV5-6|TRBD2
TGTGCCAGCAGCTTGGATTGGGGAGGGGACTACAATGAGCAGTTCTTC
CASSLDWGGDYNEQFF
>NA|TRBJ2-1|TRBV11-3|TRBD1
TGTGCCAGCAGCCGAGGTGGACAGGGAGGCAATGAGCAGTTCTTC
CASSRGGQGGNEQFF
>few|TRBJ2-5|TRBV6-6|NA
TGTGCCAGCATCCCACCGCCCCCGGACCAAGAGACCCAGTACTTC
CASIPPPPDQETQYF
>NA|TRBJ2-1|TRBV10-3|TRBD1
TGTGCCATCAGTCCGGGGGACAGGGTGGGCAATGAGCAGTTCTTC
CAISPGDRVGNEQFF
>NA|TRBJ2-2|TRBV2|TRBD2
TGTGCCAGCAGTAATCCCGGGACTAGCGGCCAAACCGGGGAGCTGTTTTTT
CASSNPGTSGQTGELFF
>NA|TRBJ2-3|TRBV14|TRBD2
TGTGCCAGCAGCCAAGGACTAGCGGGGGATAGAGATACGCAGTATTTT
CASSQGLAGDRDTQYF
>NA|TRBJ1-4|TRBV4-3|TRBD1
TGCGCCAGCAGCCAAGAGGTCCAGGGGGCAACTAATGAAAAACTGTTTTTT
CASSQEVQGATNEKLFF
>NA|TRBJ2-5|TRBV10-3|NA
TGTGCCATCAGTGAGTCTCGAGAGACCCAGTACTTC
CAISESRETQYF
>NA|TRBJ1-1|TRBV5-4|TRBD1
TGTGCCAGCAGCGGAGGGCGGACAGGGCGGAACACTGAAGCTTTCTTT
CASSGGRTGRNTEAFF
>NA|TRBJ2-3|TRBV29-1|NA
TGCAGCGTAACCGCGACAGCCACAGATACGCAGTATTTT
CSVTATATDTQYF
>NA|TRBJ2-1|TRBV4-2|TRBD1
TGTGCCAGCAGCCCCCCGGACAGGAACCGGTTCTTC
CASSPPDRNRFF
>few|TRBJ2-2|TRBV5-1|NA
TGCGCCAGCAGCACCGGTCTTTCGAACACCGGGGAGCTGTTTTTT
CASSTGLSNTGELFF
>NA|TRBJ1-6|TRBV13|TRBD1
TGTGCCAGCAGCAACCCTAAAGGGGGCCAAAATTCACCCCTCCACTTT
CASSNPKGGQNSPLHF
>NA|TRBJ2-1|TRBV7-3|NA
TGTGCCAGCAGCTTAACCGGGGACACCTACAATGAGCAGTTCTTC
CASSLTGDTYNEQFF
>NA|TRBJ2-7|TRBV5-1|NA
TGCGCCAGCAGCTTGAGGGAGGGGGGAAACTACGAGCAGTACTTC
CASSLREGGNYEQYF
>NA|TRBJ2-2|TRBV9|TRBD2
TGTGCCAGCAGCGTAGGACTAGCGGGGGGGCCAGGTGGCACCGGGGAGCTGTTTTTT
CASSVGLAGGPGGTGELFF
>NA|TRBJ1-2|TRBV5-1|TRBD1
TGCGCCAGCAGCGTGGGACAGGGGATGGGCTACACCTTC
CASSVGQGMGYTF
>NA|TRBJ2-5|TRBV5-4|TRBD1
TGTGCCAGCAGCTTTCCCGCCAGGGGGCTTCAAGAGACCCAGTACTTC
CASSFPARGLQETQYF
>NA|TRBJ2-7|TRBV11-3|NA
TGTGCCAGCAGCTTAAACAGGGATCGGGACTACGAGCAGTACTTC
CASSLNRDRDYEQYF
>few|TRBJ2-1|TRBV6-6|NA
TGTGCCAGCAGTTACGCCGGGTACAATGAGCAGTTCTTC
CASSYAGYNEQFF
>NA|TRBJ2-7|TRBV27|NA
TGTGCCAGCAGTTTAGAGACGGGGACTGGGGAGCAGTACTTC
CASSLETGTGEQYF
>NA|TRBJ2-5|TRBV6-5|NA
TGTGCCAGCAGTCGGCGGAAAGAGACCCAGTACTTC
CASSRRKETQYF
>NA|TRBJ2-2|TRBV7-6|NA
TGTGCCAGCAGCTTAGCGAGGGCAGACGAAAACACCGGGGAGCTGTTTTTT
CASSLARADENTGELFF
>NA|TRBJ1-2|TRBV7-3|TRBD1
TGTGCCAGCAGCCCACAGACAGGGACCGGCTACACCTTC
CASSPQTGTGYTF
>NA|TRBJ1-1|TRBV7-8|TRBD1
TGTGCCAGCAGCCAGACAGGGGACACTGAAGCTTTCTTT
CASSQTGDTEAFF
>NA|TRBJ1-1|TRBV12-5|TRBD1
TGTGCTAGTGGTTCTACCTCATTGACAGGGGGTAACACTGAAGCTTTCTTT
CASGSTSLTGGNTEAFF
>once|TRBJ2-1|TRBV19|TRBD1
TGTGCCAGTAGTAACGGGGACAGCGCCCACAATGAGCAGTTCTTC
CASSNGDSAHNEQFF
>NA|TRBJ2-1|TRBV7-6|NA
TGTGCCAGCAGCCAATATGGGCCCAGCTTTGACAATGAGCAGTTCTTC
CASSQYGPSFDNEQFF
>NA|TRBJ1-5|TRBV19|NA
TGTGCCAGTAGTATGGGGATATGGGAGAATCAGCCCCAGCATTTT
CASSMGIWENQPQHF
>NA|TRBJ1-1|TRBV6-5|TRBD1
TGTGCCCCGGGGGGCGGACAGGGGGGTGCTGAAGCTTTCTTT
CAPGGGQGGAEAFF
>NA|TRBJ2-5|TRBV11-1|NA
TGTGCCAGCACCTTTCGGGGGGCCGAGACCCAGTACTTC
CASTFRGAETQYF
>NA|TRBJ1-5|TRBV7-2|NA
TGTGCCAGCAGCTTAGGACAGCTTAGCAATCAGCCCCAGCATTTT
CASSLGQLSNQPQHF
>NA|TRBJ2-7|TRBV30|NA
TGTGCCTGGAACTTAGACAGCGGGTACGAGCAGTACTTC
CAWNLDSGYEQYF
>NA|TRBJ2-1|TRBV28|TRBD2
TGTGCCAGCAGTTTATCCCGGACTAGCGGGAGGATCTATGAGCAGTTCTTC
CASSLSRTSGRIYEQFF
>NA|TRBJ1-6|TRBV4-1|TRBD1
TGCGCCAGCAGCCAAGATAACAGGGGTAATTCACCCCTCCACTTT
CASSQDNRGNSPLHF
>NA|TRBJ1-1|TRBV19|NA
TGTGCCAGTAGTATAGTAAGCACCCTGAACACTGAAGCTTTCTTT
CASSIVSTLNTEAFF
>NA|TRBJ1-5|TRBV30|TRBD1
TGTGCCTGGAGTGTAGGGGACAGGGGGCATCAGCCCCAGCATTTT
CAWSVGDRGHQPQHF
>NA|TRBJ2-3|TRBV10-1|TRBD1
TGCGCCAGCAGTGAGGAGAGGGGAGTGACAGGGGGCGACACAGATACGCAGTATTTT
CASSEERGVTGGDTDTQYF
>NA|TRBJ1-1|TRBV9|NA
TGTGCCAGCAGCGTAGCTAACGGTGAAGCTTTCTTT
CASSVANGEAFF
>NA|TRBJ2-7|TRBV18|TRBD2
TGTGCCAGCTCCCCCCCGGGAGGGGAGCAGTACTTC
CASSPPGGEQYF
>NA|TRBJ2-5|TRBV2|TRBD2
TGTGCCAGCAGTGCGTCTAGCGGGAGGGAGACCCAGTACTTC
CASSASSGRETQYF
>once|TRBJ1-2|TRBV5-6|TRBD1
TGTGCCAGCAGCCAAACAGGGGTCTATGGCTACACCTTC
CASSQTGVYGYTF
>NA|TRBJ1-2|TRBV6-6|NA
TGTGCCAGCAGTTACAAAACGGAGGGCTATGGCTACACCTTC
CASSYKTEGYGYTF
>NA|TRBJ2-2|TRBV27|TRBD1
TGTGCCAGCAGCCAACAGGGGGTAAACACCGGGGAGCTGTTTTTT
CASSQQGVNTGELFF
>NA|TRBJ1-2|TRBV5-4|TRBD1
TGTGCCATAGGGGGCACCCGATATGGCTACACCTTC
CAIGGTRYGYTF
>NA|TRBJ2-3|TRBV30|NA
TGTGCCTGGAGTCTAAAGGATACGCAGTATTTT
CAWSLKDTQYF
>once|TRBJ2-5|TRBV18|NA
TGTGCCAGCTCACCAGGCCTAGAAGAGACCCAGTACTTC
CASSPGLEETQYF
>NA|TRBJ1-1|TRBV2|TRBD1
TGTGCCAGCAGGAAGAACCCGGGACAGGGGAGGCCGGACACTGAAGCTTTCTTT
CASRKNPGQGRPDTEAFF